The T cell receptor beta chain under discussion was sequenced for a study of blood T cells in healthy people across ages. General study findings and limits: More naive CD4+ cells and higher diversity marked long-lived donors relative to aged donors. In older individuals, TCR beta diversity per million T cells was lower, falling roughly linearly with age.

With 2 bases removed from V and 3 bases from J, the gap between germline ends came to 13 bases. The germline gives CDR1 MDHEN, CDR2 SYDVKM. This CDR3 is 15 amino acids long. It was with a sample-barcoded 5' primer and a J-beta primer mix that a second PCR of roughly 7 to 11 cycles was run. CDR3-containing paired-end reads numbered at least 2.5 million in each sample. TCRdb analysed the 5' RACE reads with MiXCR anew, one entry per CDR3 protein. The table shows over 1.5 million distinct CDR3 sequences, with roughly 52% occurring only once. As for this clonotype: Antigen: not known.

The material sequenced was blood. V gene TRBV28 combines with J gene TRBJ2-5; D possibly corresponds to TRBD1 (6 bases). This TCR was sampled from a woman between 40 and 55 years old in good health. The CDR3 region has the DNA TGTGCCAGCAGTTTACCTAAACAGGGAAAAGAGACCCAGTACTTC. Protein: CASSLPKQGKETQYF.